This TCR beta chain originates from a study of cytomegalovirus exposure and HLA in healthy donors. Study outcomes and limitations: When presence/absence was analysed, sequencing depth was taken to be roughly uniform across donors. It was confirmed in vitro that a few of the CMV-associated chains were specific for CMV antigens. The authors enumerated roughly 160 TCR beta chains as linked to cytomegalovirus. According to an earlier analysis, most TCR beta V segments yielded productive rearrangements about 87% or about 30% of the time.

A multiplex PCR was run with 60 Vbeta primers and 13 Jbeta primers. Profiled with immunoSEQ multiplex PCR; TCRdb holds only in-frame clones, not every one. The table records about 160,000 clones, approximately 78% of them present only once. CDR3 length: 13 amino acids. J was trimmed by 4 bases and V by 6 bases; bases with no gene match: 6. Germline CDR1 KGHSH, CDR2 LQKENI. A word on this clone: The antigen is not known.

V usage is TRBV18 and J usage is TRBJ2-7, with 7 nucleotides matching TRBD1. This TCR came from a woman between 18 and 30 years old in good health and CMV-seronegative. Sequenced material: PBMCs. This CDR3 is CASSPGQQYEQYF. Written as DNA, the CDR3 is TGTGCCAGCTCGCCGGGACAGCAATACGAGCAGTACTTC.